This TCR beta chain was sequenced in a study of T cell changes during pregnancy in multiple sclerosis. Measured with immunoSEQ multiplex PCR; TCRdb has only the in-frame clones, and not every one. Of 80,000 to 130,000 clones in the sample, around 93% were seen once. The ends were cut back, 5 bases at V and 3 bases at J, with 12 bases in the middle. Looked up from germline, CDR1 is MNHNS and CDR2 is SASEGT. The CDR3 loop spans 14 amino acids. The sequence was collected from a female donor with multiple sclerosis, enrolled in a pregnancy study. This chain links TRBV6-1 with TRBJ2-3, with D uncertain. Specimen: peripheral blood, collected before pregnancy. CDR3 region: CASSIPRLTDTQYF. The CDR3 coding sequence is TGTGCCAGCAGTATCCCGAGGCTTACAGATACGCAGTATTTT.